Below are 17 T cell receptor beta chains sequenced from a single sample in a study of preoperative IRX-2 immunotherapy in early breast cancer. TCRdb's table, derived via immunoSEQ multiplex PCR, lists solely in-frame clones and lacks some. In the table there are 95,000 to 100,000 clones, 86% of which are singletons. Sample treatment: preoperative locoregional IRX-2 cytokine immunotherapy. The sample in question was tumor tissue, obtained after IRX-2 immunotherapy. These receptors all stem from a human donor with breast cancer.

The CDR3 protein is CASSRLQTGELFF. DNA of the CDR3: TGTGCCAGCAGCCGTCTACAGACCGGGGAGCTGTTTTTT. The rearrangement uses TRBV14 and TRBJ2-2; D not certain. V lost 4 bases, J lost 5 bases, and 8 bases lay in between. Germline assignment: CDR1 SGHDN and CDR2 FVKESK. CDR3 length equals 13 residues.

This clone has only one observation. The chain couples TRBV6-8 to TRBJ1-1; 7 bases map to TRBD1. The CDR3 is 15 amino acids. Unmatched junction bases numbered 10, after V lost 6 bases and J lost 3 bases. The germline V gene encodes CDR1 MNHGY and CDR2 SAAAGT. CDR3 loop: CASSARQGGYTEAFF. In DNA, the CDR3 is TGTGCCAGCAGCGCTCGACAGGGAGGTTACACTGAAGCTTTCTTT.

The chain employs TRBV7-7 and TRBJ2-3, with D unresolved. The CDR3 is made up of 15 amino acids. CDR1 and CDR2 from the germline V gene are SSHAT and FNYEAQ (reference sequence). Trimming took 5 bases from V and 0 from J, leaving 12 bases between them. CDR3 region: CASSQAAASTDTQYF. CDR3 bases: TGTGCCAGCAGCCAAGCAGCCGCGAGCACAGATACGCAGTATTTT. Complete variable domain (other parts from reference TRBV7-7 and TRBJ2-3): GAGVSQSPRYKVTKRGQDVTLRCDPISSHATLYWYQQALGQGPEFLTYFNYEAQPDKSGLPSDRFSAERPEGSISTLTIQRTEQRDSAMYRCASSQAAASTDTQYFGPGTRLTVL.

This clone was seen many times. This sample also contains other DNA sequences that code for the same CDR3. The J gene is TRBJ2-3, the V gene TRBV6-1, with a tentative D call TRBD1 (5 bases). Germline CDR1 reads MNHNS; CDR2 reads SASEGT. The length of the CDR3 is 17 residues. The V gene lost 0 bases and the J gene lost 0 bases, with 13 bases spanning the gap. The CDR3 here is CASSEALAGRSTDTQYF. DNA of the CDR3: TGTGCCAGCAGTGAAGCTTTGGCAGGGCGGAGCACAGATACGCAGTATTTT.

For the CDR3, the DNA is TGTGCCACCAGCAGAGGTCCCCAAGGGGGGATCACAGATACGCAGTATTTT. Its protein product is CATSRGPQGGITDTQYF. The chain couples TRBV15 to TRBJ2-3; D is possibly TRBD1 or TRBD2 (6 bases each). The CDR3 loop spans 17 amino acids. With 1 base removed from V and 2 bases from J, the gap between germline ends came to 16 bases. The germline V gene encodes CDR1 LNHNV and CDR2 YYDKDF (reference sequence).

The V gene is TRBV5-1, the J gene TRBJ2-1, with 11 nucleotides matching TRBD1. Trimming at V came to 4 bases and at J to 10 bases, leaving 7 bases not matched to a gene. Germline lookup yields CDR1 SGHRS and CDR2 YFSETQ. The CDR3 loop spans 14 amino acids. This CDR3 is CASSPDRGLSEQFF. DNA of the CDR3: TGCGCCAGCAGCCCGGACAGGGGGCTCTCGGAGCAGTTCTTC.

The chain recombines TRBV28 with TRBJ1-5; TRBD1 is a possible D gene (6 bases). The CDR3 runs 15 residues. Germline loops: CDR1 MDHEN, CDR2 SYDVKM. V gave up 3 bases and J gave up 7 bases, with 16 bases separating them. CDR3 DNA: TGTGCCAGCAGTTTTTTACTACAGGGTAAACAGCCCCAGCATTTT. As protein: CASSFLLQGKQPQHF.

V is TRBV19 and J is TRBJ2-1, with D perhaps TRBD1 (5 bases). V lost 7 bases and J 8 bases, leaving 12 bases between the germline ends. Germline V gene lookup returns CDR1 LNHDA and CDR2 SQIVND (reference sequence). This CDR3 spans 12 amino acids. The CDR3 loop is CASTDSFDEQFF. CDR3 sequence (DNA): TGTGCCAGTACCGACAGCTTCGATGAGCAGTTCTTC.

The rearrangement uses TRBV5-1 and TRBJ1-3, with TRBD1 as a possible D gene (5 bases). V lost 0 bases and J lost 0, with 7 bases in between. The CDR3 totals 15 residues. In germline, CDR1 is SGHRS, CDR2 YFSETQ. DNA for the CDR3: TGCGCCAGCAGCTTGGTGGGGGTCTCTGGAAACACCATATATTTT. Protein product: CASSLVGVSGNTIYF.

CDR3 sequence reads: CASSISGEVHEQFF. CDR3 in DNA: TGTGCCAGTAGTATAAGCGGAGAAGTCCATGAGCAGTTCTTC. The J gene is TRBJ2-1, the V gene TRBV19; perhaps TRBD2 as D (5 bases). The germline V gene has CDR1 LNHDA and CDR2 SQIVND (reference sequence). The CDR3 spans 14 residues. V dropped 2 bases and J dropped 8 bases, with 13 bases sitting between them. Full variable domain (remainder filled in from reference TRBV19 and TRBJ2-1): DGGITQSPKYLFRKEGQNVTLSCEQNLNHDAMYWYRQDPGQGLRLIYYSQIVNDFQKGDIAEGYSVSREKKESFPLTVTSAQKNPTAFYLCASSISGEVHEQFFGPGTRLTVL.

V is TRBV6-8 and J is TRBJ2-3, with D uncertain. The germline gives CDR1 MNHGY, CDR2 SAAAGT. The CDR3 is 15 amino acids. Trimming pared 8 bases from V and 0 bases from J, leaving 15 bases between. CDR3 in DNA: TGTGCCAGCGGACCGTTAGGAGATAGCACAGATACGCAGTATTTT. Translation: CASGPLGDSTDTQYF.

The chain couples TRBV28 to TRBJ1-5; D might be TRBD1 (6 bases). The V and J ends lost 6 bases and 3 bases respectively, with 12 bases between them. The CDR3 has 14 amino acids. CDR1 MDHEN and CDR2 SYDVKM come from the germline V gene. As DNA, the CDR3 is TGTGCCAGCAGGACAGGCCAGCCCAATCAGCCCCAGCATTTT. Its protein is CASRTGQPNQPQHF.

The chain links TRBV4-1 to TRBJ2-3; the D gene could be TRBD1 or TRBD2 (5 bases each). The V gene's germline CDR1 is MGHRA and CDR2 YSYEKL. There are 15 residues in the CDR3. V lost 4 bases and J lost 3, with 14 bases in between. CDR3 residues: CASSRTGSGTDTQYF. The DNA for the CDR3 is TGCGCCAGCAGCCGAACAGGTTCGGGGACAGATACGCAGTATTTT.

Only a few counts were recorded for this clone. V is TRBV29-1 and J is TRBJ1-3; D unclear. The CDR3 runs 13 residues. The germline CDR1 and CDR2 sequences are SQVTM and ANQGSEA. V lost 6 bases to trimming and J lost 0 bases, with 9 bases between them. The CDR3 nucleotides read TGCAGCGTGCTATTGGACTCTGGAAACACCATATATTTT. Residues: CSVLLDSGNTIYF.

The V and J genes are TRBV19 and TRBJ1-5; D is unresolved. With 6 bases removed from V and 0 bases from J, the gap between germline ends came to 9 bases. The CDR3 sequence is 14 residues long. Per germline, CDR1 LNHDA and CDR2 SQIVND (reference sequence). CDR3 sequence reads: CASRDGFSNQPQHF. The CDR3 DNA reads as TGTGCCAGTAGAGATGGATTTAGCAATCAGCCCCAGCATTTT.

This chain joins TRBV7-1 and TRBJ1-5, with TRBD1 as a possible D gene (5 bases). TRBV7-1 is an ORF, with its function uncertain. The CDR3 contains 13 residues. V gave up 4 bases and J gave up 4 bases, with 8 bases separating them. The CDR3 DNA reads TGTGCCAGCAGCTTCAGACAGAATCAGCCCCAGCATTTT. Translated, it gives CASSFRQNQPQHF.

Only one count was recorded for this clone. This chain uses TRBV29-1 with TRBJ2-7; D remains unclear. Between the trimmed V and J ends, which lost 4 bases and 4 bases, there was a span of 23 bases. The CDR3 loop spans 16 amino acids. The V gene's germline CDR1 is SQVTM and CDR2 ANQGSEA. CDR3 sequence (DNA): TGCAGCGTTGTTACTGTTTTCGCTTTTTATGGTTACGAGCAGTACTTC. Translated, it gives CSVVTVFAFYGYEQYF.